The rows below give T cell receptor beta chains drawn from one sample of a study of cytomegalovirus exposure and HLA in healthy donors. Some clones are missing from TCRdb's copy, which holds only in-frame ones; the method was immunoSEQ multiplex PCR. The repertoire includes 90,000 to 130,000 clones, 88% of them detected once, and roughly 1.4% sits in the top ten. The sequenced sample consisted of PBMCs. The receptors shown here come from a woman in her thirties in good health and CMV-seropositive. The CDR3 runs from the conserved cysteine through the conserved F or W. The D gene is left open where the match is weak. Only some rows state a clone size, as once, few, many or a class for expanded clones.

NA,NA,TRBJ2-1,TRBV19,TGTGCCAGTAGTTTTAGCGGCTACCAATACAATGAGCAGTTCTTC,CASSFSGYQYNEQFF
TRBD1,NA,TRBJ2-5,TRBV4-2,TGTGCCAGCAGCCAAGTACGAGGGGGCGACTCTTCGCAAGAGACCCAGTACTTC,CASSQVRGGDSSQETQYF
NA,NA,TRBJ2-7,TRBV11-2,TGTGCCAGCAGCGTGGGATCCGGGATAGCCTACGAGCAGTACTTC,CASSVGSGIAYEQYF
TRBD2,NA,TRBJ2-7,TRBV28,TGTGCCAGCAGTCCTGGGACTAGCGGCTACGAGCAGTACTTC,CASSPGTSGYEQYF
TRBD1,NA,TRBJ1-1,TRBV7-9,TGTGCCAGCCCAGCTTCGACAGGGATGAACACTGAAGCTTTCTTT,CASPASTGMNTEAFF
NA,NA,TRBJ2-7,TRBV18,TGTGCCAGCTCCCGGGGCGGGGACGAGCAGTACTTC,CASSRGGDEQYF
NA,NA,TRBJ1-5,TRBV6-4,TGTGCCAGCAGTGGGGAGGTCAATCAGCCCCAGCATTTT,CASSGEVNQPQHF
TRBD1,NA,TRBJ2-4,TRBV6-6,TGTGCCAGCAGTAGGCAGGGGGCTCGGGCCAAAAACATTCAGTACTTC,CASSRQGARAKNIQYF
TRBD2,NA,TRBJ2-1,TRBV30,TGTGCCTGGAGGGAGGCTAGCGGGATTTATGTTCTATACAATGAGCAGTTCTTC,CAWREASGIYVLYNEQFF
TRBD2,once,TRBJ2-1,TRBV7-9,TGTGCCAGCAGCGCGCCGGGACTAAGTGACAATGAGCAGTTCTTC,CASSAPGLSDNEQFF
NA,NA,TRBJ1-4,TRBV19,TGTGCCAGTAGTATAGGGAGAACAACTAATGAAAAACTGTTTTTT,CASSIGRTTNEKLFF
TRBD2,NA,TRBJ2-1,TRBV7-2,TGTGCCAGCAGCCCCGAAGTTCGAAGCGGGAGGGACCCTTACAATGAGCAGTTCTTC,CASSPEVRSGRDPYNEQFF
NA,NA,TRBJ1-2,TRBV2,TGTGCCAGCCATCATCGGGGGTTAGCTAACTATGGCTACACCTTC,CASHHRGLANYGYTF
TRBD1,NA,TRBJ2-6,TRBV6-4,TGTGCCAGCAGCCAGGGGGCTGGGGCCAACGTCCTGACTTTC,CASSQGAGANVLTF
TRBD2,NA,TRBJ2-1,TRBV11-2,TGTGCCAGCAGCTTCCTAGCGGGAGGGAATGAGCAGTTCTTC,CASSFLAGGNEQFF